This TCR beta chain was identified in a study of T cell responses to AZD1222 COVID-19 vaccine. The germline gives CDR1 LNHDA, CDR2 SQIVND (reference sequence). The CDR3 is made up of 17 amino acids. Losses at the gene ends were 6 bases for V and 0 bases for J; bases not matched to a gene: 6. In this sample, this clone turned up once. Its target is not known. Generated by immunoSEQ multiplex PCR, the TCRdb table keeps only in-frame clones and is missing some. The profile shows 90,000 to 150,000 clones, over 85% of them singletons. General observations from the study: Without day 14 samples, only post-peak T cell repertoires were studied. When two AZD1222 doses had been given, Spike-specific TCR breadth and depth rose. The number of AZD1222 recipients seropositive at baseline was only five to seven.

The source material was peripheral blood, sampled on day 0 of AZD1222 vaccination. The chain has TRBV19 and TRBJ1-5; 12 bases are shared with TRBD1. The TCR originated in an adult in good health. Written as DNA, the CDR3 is TGTGCCAGTAGATCCCGGGACAGGGGGCCTAGCAATCAGCCCCAGCATTTT. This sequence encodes CASRSRDRGPSNQPQHF.